Listed here is a single TCR beta chain. Per the authors' pipeline: By means of reference gene primer amplification, nucleated cell counts were estimated. Sequenced by immunoSEQ multiplex PCR; TCRdb stores in-frame clones only, minus some. From that table come the V and J calls and clone size; the DNA was used to work out D and trimming. The table lists fewer than 200,000 clones, 80% of them singletons, with 6% to 8.5% in the top ten. This sample stems from a study of blood T cell repertoires in COVID-19. The clonotype was recovered from a man aged 60-69 years with acute or convalescent COVID-19. Sequencing input: peripheral blood.

The CDR3 protein is CASSWGGASTYEQYF. The CDR3, as DNA: TGCGCCAGCAGCTGGGGGGGCGCCAGTACATACGAGCAGTACTTC. The genes are TRBV5-1 and TRBJ2-7; possibly TRBD2 for D (7 bases). The germline gives CDR1 SGHRS, CDR2 YFSETQ. The CDR3 has 15 amino acids. V lost 3 bases, J lost 4 bases, and 17 bases lay in between.